This T cell receptor beta chain was identified in a study of cytomegalovirus exposure and HLA in healthy donors. Points from the study as a whole: A few CMV-associated chains were confirmed in vitro to be specific for CMV antigens. A later analysis found that most CMV-associated TCR beta chains appeared HLA-restricted.

In the case of this clone: Antigen: not known.

The trim removed 2 bases at V and 6 bases at J, leaving 14 bases unmatched. Germline lookup yields CDR1 LGHNA and CDR2 YSLEER. The CDR3 is 19 residues long. PCR was performed using 60 Vbeta and 13 Jbeta primers. Here immunoSEQ multiplex PCR was the method, and the copy in TCRdb shows in-frame clones only, minus some. The table lists fewer than 120,000 clones, around 88% of them singletons, with about 1.8% in the top ten. The receptor's source is a man aged 35 to 55 in good health and CMV-seronegative. This sequence joins TRBV4-3 and TRBJ2-1; TRBD1 aligns across 12 bases. The sequenced sample consisted of PBMCs. Written as DNA, the CDR3 is TGCGCCAGCAGCCAATTTTTTGATGCGGGACAGGGGGCCCTCAATGAGCAGTTCTTC. This codes for CASSQFFDAGQGALNEQFF.